One and the same sample provided the 27 T cell receptor beta chains below, sequenced in a study of blood T cell repertoires in COVID-19 (dated by TCRdb to 2020 to 2022). Libraries were made using the immunoSEQ multiplex PCR assay. The clones in this table, taken by TCRdb from immuneACCESS, are in-frame only. Not every clone is retained; where verified, under half of the shortfall comes from an unresolved V gene, and the cause of the rest is unknown. The sample table lists more than 85,000 clones, around 80% of them with a count of one. Of the sample, about 3.7% is held by the ten largest clones. Sequenced: peripheral blood. All receptors derive from an elderly woman with acute or convalescent COVID-19.

The genes are TRBV18 and TRBJ1-1, with 7 bases matching TRBD1. The CDR3 contains 15 residues. V dropped 1 base and J dropped 1; count of bases not matched to a gene: 3. CDR1 is KGHSH, CDR2 LQKENI, per germline. DNA of the CDR3: TGTGCCAGCTCACCACGGGACAGATCGAACACTGAAGCTTTCTTT. Its translation: CASSPRDRSNTEAFF.

The V gene is TRBV29-1, the J gene TRBJ2-1, with 9 bases fitting TRBD2. The CDR3 runs to 14 residues. V lost 6 bases, J lost 5 bases, and 8 bases stayed unmatched. Germline values: CDR1 SQVTM, CDR2 ANQGSEA. CDR3 sequence (DNA): TGCAGCGTCCACGGGACTAGCATCAACAATGAGCAGTTCTTC. This codes for CSVHGTSINNEQFF.

The chain links TRBV18 to TRBJ2-5; D is unclear. Trimming removed 6 bases at V and 3 bases at J, with 8 bases between. The CDR3 has 12 amino acids. The germline CDR1 and CDR2 sequences are KGHSH and LQKENI. CDR3 nucleotides: TGTGCCAGCTCCCCTGCGGAAGAGACCCAGTACTTC. Its translation is CASSPAEETQYF.

V is TRBV28 and J is TRBJ1-5; TRBD1 is a possible D gene (6 bases). Trimming left V 3 bases short and J 6 bases short, with 21 bases between. The CDR3 loop spans 17 amino acids. CDR1 and CDR2 from the germline V gene are MDHEN and SYDVKM. CDR3 in DNA: TGTGCCAGCAGTTTCGGGGGGGCAGGCGGGCTGGGTCAGCCCCAGCATTTT. Protein: CASSFGGAGGLGQPQHF.

Comment on this clone: Within the sample, other DNA sequences also encode this same CDR3. The CDR3 DNA follows: TGTGCCAGCTCACCAGGACAGGGGAACACTGAAGCTTTCTTT. Its protein product is CASSPGQGNTEAFF. The chain joins TRBV18 to TRBJ1-1; 8 bases line up with TRBD1. The CDR3 length is 14 residues. The junction had 0 bases not matched to a gene; V was cut back by 2 bases and J by 1 base. The germline CDR1 and CDR2 sequences are KGHSH and LQKENI.

This clone was counted once. The chain links TRBV3-1 (or the pseudogene TRBV3-2) to TRBJ1-2; D may be TRBD1 (6 bases). Germline lookup yields CDR1 LGHDT and CDR2 YNNKEL (reference sequence). The CDR3 totals 15 residues. The V end lost 4 bases, the J end lost 0 bases, and 12 bases lay between the germline ends. In DNA form, the CDR3 reads TGTGCCAGCAGCCCGTTGACAGGACCTAACTATGGCTACACCTTC. The encoded protein is CASSPLTGPNYGYTF.

The chain links TRBV27 to TRBJ2-7, with 7 bases lining up with TRBD2. The trim removed 1 base at V and 5 bases at J, leaving 5 bases unmatched. Looked up from germline, CDR1 is MNHEY and CDR2 is SMNVEV (reference sequence). The CDR3 is 14 residues long. The CDR3 protein is CASSLWGSGDEQYF. CDR3 bases: TGTGCCAGCAGTTTATGGGGCAGCGGGGACGAGCAGTACTTC.

This chain links TRBV14 with TRBJ1-5, with 8 bases lining up with TRBD1. The CDR3 loop spans 17 amino acids. The trim removed 0 bases at V and 5 bases at J, leaving 9 bases unmatched. The germline CDR1 and CDR2 sequences are SGHDN and FVKESK. The CDR3 nucleotides read TGTGCCAGCAGCCAAGATTCCACGGACAGGGCGGATCAGCCCCAGCATTTT. This gives the protein CASSQDSTDRADQPQHF.

V gene TRBV28 combines with J gene TRBJ1-1, with TRBD1 matching 7 bases. Germline CDR1 and CDR2: MDHEN and SYDVKM. The J segment lost 2 bases and the V segment lost 6 bases, leaving 9 bases of the junction unmatched. This CDR3 is 15 amino acids long. As DNA, the CDR3 is TGTGCCAGCAGACCCGTAGACAGGGTCAACACTGAAGCTTTCTTT. Translated, it gives CASRPVDRVNTEAFF.

The genes are TRBV18 and TRBJ2-3; 9 bases agree with TRBD2. The CDR3 totals 16 residues. Trimming at V came to 6 bases and at J to 7 bases, leaving 14 bases not matched to a gene. Germline CDR1 and CDR2: KGHSH and LQKENI. The CDR3 spells CASSPLTSGLENTQYF. DNA for the CDR3: TGTGCCAGCTCGCCCCTGACTAGCGGACTTGAAAATACGCAGTATTTT.

The chain recombines TRBV30 with TRBJ1-2; TRBD1 is a possible D gene (5 bases). Trimming shortened V by 2 bases and J by 8 bases, and 9 bases separated the two germline ends. The CDR3 consists of 11 residues. Germline-derived CDR1 and CDR2 are GTSNPN and SVGIG (reference sequence). CDR3 coding DNA: TGTGCCTGGAGTCAGGAGGGGGGCTACACCTTC. Protein sequence: CAWSQEGGYTF. The variable domain in full, completed from reference TRBV30 and TRBJ1-2, reads SQTIHQWPATLVQPVGSPLSLECTVEGTSNPNLYWYRQAAGRGLQLLFYSVGIGQISSEVPQNLSASRPQDRQFILSSKKLLLSDSGFYLCAWSQEGGYTFGSGTRLTVV.

This chain links TRBV5-4 with TRBJ1-3, with D unresolved. The CDR3 contains 15 residues. Deletions cut 3 bases from V and 10 bases from J, with 20 bases between. Per the germline V gene, CDR1 is SGHNT and CDR2 is YYREEE (reference sequence). This CDR3 is CASSYWNEGSGTIYF. In DNA, the CDR3 is TGTGCCAGCAGCTACTGGAATGAGGGATCTGGGACCATATATTTT. The entire variable domain, with the rest obtained from reference TRBV5-4 and TRBJ1-3, is as follows: ETGVTQSPTHLIKTRGQQVTLRCSSQSGHNTVSWYQQALGQGPQFIFQYYREEENGRGNFPPRFSGLQFPNYSSELNVNALELDDSALYLCASSYWNEGSGTIYFGEGSWLTVV.

Only one count was recorded for this clone. The gene calls are TRBV15 and TRBJ1-6; D not certain. Trimming removed 1 base at V and 1 base at J, with 11 bases between. This CDR3 has 17 amino acids. CDR1 is LNHNV and CDR2 is YYDKDF in the germline V gene (reference sequence). The CDR3 region has the DNA TGTGCCACCAGCAGAGCTCGAAGGGAGTCCTATAATTCACCCCTCCACTTT. Its translation: CATSRARRESYNSPLHF.

The J gene is TRBJ1-2, the V gene TRBV3-1 (or the pseudogene TRBV3-2); D is unresolved. V was cut by 1 base and J by 5 bases, with 11 bases left in between. Germline CDR1 reads LGHDT; CDR2 reads YNNKEL (reference sequence). This CDR3 region has 14 residues. The CDR3 here is CASSQGQTRYGYTF. The CDR3 coding sequence is TGTGCCAGCAGCCAAGGCCAGACTCGTTATGGCTACACCTTC.

V is TRBV6-2 or TRBV6-3 and J is TRBJ1-1, with D possibly being TRBD1 (5 bases). V lost 6 bases, J lost 4 bases, and 12 bases lay in between. Germline V gives CDR1 MNHEY, CDR2 SVGEGT. This CDR3 region has 13 residues. The CDR3 protein is CASSFTGLTEAFF. In DNA, the CDR3 is TGTGCCAGCAGCTTCACAGGTCTCACTGAAGCTTTCTTT.

This clone was seen only once. The chain combines TRBV6-5 with TRBJ2-1; 11 bases match TRBD2. This CDR3 is 15 amino acids long. J was trimmed by 4 bases and V by 6 bases; bases with no gene match: 5. Germline V lookup: CDR1 MNHEY, CDR2 SVGAGI. In nucleotides, the CDR3 is TGTGCCAGCAGGCGACTAGCGGGGCAATACAATGAGCAGTTCTTC. Translation gives CASRRLAGQYNEQFF.

V usage is TRBV27 and J usage is TRBJ1-2, with 7 nucleotides matching TRBD1. CDR3 length equals 15 residues. The germline CDR1 and CDR2 sequences are MNHEY and SMNVEV (reference sequence). With V trimmed by 5 bases and J by 0 bases, 6 bases remained unmatched. For the CDR3, the DNA is TGTGCCAGCAGTCCAGGCAGGGGGTCTAACTATGGCTACACCTTC. Translation: CASSPGRGSNYGYTF.

The V gene is TRBV4-1, the J gene TRBJ2-5, with 8 bases that match TRBD2. The trim removed 0 bases at V and 1 base at J, leaving 13 bases unmatched. The CDR3 is 19 residues long. CDR1 MGHRA and CDR2 YSYEKL come from the germline V gene. The DNA of the CDR3 is TGCGCCAGCAGCCAAGATAATGGAGCGGGGGCCGGAATCCAAGAGACCCAGTACTTC. This codes for CASSQDNGAGAGIQETQYF.

V and J are TRBV5-5 and TRBJ1-3; D possibly corresponds to TRBD1 (5 bases). Trimming took 2 bases from V and 3 from J, leaving 9 bases between them. This CDR3 comprises 14 residues. Germline V gene data show CDR1 as SGHKS and CDR2 as YYEKEE (reference sequence). The CDR3 sequence is CASSFDSRGNTIYF. The DNA of the CDR3 is TGTGCCAGCAGCTTCGACAGCCGTGGAAACACCATATATTTT.

The chain couples TRBV28 to TRBJ1-1; D gene unclear. The CDR3 spans 13 residues. Germline values: CDR1 MDHEN, CDR2 SYDVKM. Trimming stripped 5 bases from V and 5 bases from J, with 12 bases between. The CDR3 protein is CASSEPGRTEAFF. For the CDR3, the DNA is TGTGCCAGCAGTGAGCCGGGAAGAACTGAAGCTTTCTTT.

This chain connects TRBV4-2 to TRBJ2-3, with 10 bases identical to TRBD2. Germline CDR1 is LGHNA and CDR2 is YNFKEQ. Trimming at V came to 4 bases and at J to 2 bases, leaving 12 bases not matched to a gene. CDR3 length equals 18 residues. CDR3 loop: CASSPLTQTSGTTDTQYF. The CDR3 region has the DNA TGTGCCAGCAGCCCGTTAACCCAAACTAGCGGGACCACAGATACGCAGTATTTT.

The V and J genes are TRBV5-6 and TRBJ2-4; 8 bases align to TRBD1. Germline CDR1 reads SGHDT; CDR2 reads YYEEEE. Losses at the gene ends were 3 bases for V and 7 bases for J; bases not matched to a gene: 9. CDR3 length: 15 residues. DNA for the CDR3: TGTGCCAGCAGCTGGACCGGGACAGGTCGGAACATTCAGTACTTC. This gives the protein CASSWTGTGRNIQYF.

The chain couples TRBV5-4 to TRBJ2-1; weak D call: TRBD1 (7 bases). The ends were cut back, 3 bases at V and 8 bases at J, with 21 bases in the middle. The CDR3 covers 16 residues. From germline, CDR1 is SGHNT and CDR2 YYREEE (reference sequence). CDR3 DNA: TGTGCCAGCAGCTCAGGGGGGAAACTAGCCCGCCATGAGCAGTTCTTC. Amino acids: CASSSGGKLARHEQFF.

This rearrangement joins TRBV28 to TRBJ1-1, with D possibly matching TRBD1 (5 bases). V lost 6 bases to trimming and J lost 0 bases, with 20 bases between them. Germline V gene data show CDR1 as MDHEN and CDR2 as SYDVKM. The CDR3 covers 17 residues. CDR3 sequence: CASSPDRALYLNTEAFF. Here the CDR3 DNA reads TGTGCCAGCAGCCCTGACAGAGCCTTATACCTGAACACTGAAGCTTTCTTT.

This clone was seen a handful of times. The V gene is TRBV11-2, the J gene TRBJ2-7; D ambiguous. V lost 1 base and J lost 0, with 10 bases in between. The germline gives CDR1 SGHAT, CDR2 FQNNGV. The CDR3 runs to 15 residues. In nucleotides, the CDR3 is TGTGCCAGCAGCTTAGTGGGCCAAAGCTCCTACGAGCAGTACTTC. Protein product: CASSLVGQSSYEQYF.

The chain joins TRBV10-1 to TRBJ1-3; D is unresolved. V was shortened by 2 bases and J by 2 bases, with 10 bases between the two germline ends. The CDR3 has 15 amino acids. Germline CDR1 is WNHNN and CDR2 is SYGVQD (reference sequence). As DNA, the CDR3 is TGCGCCAGCAGTGAGACCGGGGAAGCTGGAAACACCATATATTTT. Translation: CASSETGEAGNTIYF.

This clone showed up just a few times. The J gene is TRBJ1-1, the V gene TRBV7-3; possible D gene TRBD1, 5 bases. Germline V gene data show CDR1 as SGHTA and CDR2 as FQGTGA. CDR3 length: 12 amino acids. The V gene lost 1 base and the J gene lost 10 bases, with 10 bases spanning the gap. CDR3 DNA: TGTGCCAGCAGCTTAAGGGGGGTGGTAGCTTTCTTT. It specifies CASSLRGVVAFF.